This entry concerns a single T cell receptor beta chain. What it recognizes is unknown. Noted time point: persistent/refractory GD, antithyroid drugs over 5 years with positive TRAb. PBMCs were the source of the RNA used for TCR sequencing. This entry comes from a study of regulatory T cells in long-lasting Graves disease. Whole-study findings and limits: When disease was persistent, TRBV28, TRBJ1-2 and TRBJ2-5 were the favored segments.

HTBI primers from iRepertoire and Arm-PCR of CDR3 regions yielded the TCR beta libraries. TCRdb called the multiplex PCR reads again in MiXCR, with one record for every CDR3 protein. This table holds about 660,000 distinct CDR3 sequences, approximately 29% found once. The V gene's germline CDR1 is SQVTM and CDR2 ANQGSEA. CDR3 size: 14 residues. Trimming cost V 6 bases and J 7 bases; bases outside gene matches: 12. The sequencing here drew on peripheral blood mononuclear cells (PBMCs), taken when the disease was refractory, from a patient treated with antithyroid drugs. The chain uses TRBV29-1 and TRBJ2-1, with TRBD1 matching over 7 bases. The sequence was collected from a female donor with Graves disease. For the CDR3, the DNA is TGCAGCGTCAAGCCGGGACAGATTGAAAATGAGCAGTTCTTC. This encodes CSVKPGQIENEQFF.